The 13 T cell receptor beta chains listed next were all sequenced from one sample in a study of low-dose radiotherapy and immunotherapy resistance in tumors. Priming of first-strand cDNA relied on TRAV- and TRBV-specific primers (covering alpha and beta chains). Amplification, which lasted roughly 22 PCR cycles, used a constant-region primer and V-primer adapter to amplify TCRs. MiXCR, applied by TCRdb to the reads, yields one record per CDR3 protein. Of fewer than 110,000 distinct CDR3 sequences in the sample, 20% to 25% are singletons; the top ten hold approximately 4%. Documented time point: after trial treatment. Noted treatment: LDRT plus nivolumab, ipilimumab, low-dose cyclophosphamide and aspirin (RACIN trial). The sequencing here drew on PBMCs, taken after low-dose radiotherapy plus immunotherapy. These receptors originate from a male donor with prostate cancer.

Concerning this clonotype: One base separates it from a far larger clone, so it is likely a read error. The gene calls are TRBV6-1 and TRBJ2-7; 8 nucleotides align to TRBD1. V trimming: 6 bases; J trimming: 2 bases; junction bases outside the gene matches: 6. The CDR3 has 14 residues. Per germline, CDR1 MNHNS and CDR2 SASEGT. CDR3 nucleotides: TGTGCCAGCAGCCCGGGACAGGCCCCCTACGAGCAGTACTTC. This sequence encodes CASSPGQAPYEQYF.

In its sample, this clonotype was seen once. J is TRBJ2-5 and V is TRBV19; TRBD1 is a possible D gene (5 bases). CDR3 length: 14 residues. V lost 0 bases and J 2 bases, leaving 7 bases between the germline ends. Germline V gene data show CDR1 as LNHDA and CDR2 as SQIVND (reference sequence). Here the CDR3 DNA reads TGTGCCAGTAGTATAGACAGGGCTCAAGAGACCCAGTACTTC. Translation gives CASSIDRAQETQYF.

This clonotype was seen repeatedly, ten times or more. CDR3 sequence reads: CASSIFAGDMGDEQFF. The CDR3 DNA reads as TGTGCCAGTAGTATTTTCGCGGGGGATATGGGGGATGAGCAGTTCTTC. The chain carries TRBV19 and TRBJ2-1; 7 positions agree with TRBD2. In germline, CDR1 is LNHDA, CDR2 SQIVND (reference sequence). CDR3 size: 16 residues. V trimming: 3 bases; J trimming: 8 bases; junction bases outside the gene matches: 13.

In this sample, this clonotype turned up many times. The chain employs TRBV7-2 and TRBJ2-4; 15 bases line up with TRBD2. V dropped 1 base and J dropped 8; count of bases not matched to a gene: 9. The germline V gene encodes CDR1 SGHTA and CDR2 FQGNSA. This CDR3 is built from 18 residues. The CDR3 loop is CASSLVGLAGGLSYIQYF. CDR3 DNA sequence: TGTGCCAGCAGCTTAGTGGGACTAGCGGGGGGCTTGAGTTACATTCAGTACTTC.

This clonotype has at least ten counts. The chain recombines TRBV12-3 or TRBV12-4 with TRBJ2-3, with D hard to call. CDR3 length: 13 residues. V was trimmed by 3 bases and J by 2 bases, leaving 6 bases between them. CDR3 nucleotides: TGTGCCAGCAGTTTTTCGGACACAGATACGCAGTATTTT. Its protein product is CASSFSDTDTQYF.

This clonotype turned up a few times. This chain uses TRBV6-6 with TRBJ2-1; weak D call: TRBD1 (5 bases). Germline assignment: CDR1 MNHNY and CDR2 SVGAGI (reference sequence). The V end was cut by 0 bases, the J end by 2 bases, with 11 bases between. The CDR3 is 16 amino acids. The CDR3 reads CASSYSAGWTYNEQFF. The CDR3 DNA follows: TGTGCCAGCAGTTACTCGGCAGGGTGGACCTACAATGAGCAGTTCTTC.

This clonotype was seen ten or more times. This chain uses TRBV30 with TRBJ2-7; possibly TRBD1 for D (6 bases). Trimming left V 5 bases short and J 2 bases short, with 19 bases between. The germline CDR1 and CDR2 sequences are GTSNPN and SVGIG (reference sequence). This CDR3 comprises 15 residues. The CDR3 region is CAWEETRDNTYEQYF. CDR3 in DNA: TGTGCCTGGGAGGAGACCCGGGACAACACCTACGAGCAGTACTTC.

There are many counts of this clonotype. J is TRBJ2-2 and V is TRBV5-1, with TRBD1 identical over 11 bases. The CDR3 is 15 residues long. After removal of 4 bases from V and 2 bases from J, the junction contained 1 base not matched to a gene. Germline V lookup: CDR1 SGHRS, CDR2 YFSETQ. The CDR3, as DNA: TGCGCCAGCAGCGGACAGGGGGCAAACACCGGGGAGCTGTTTTTT. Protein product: CASSGQGANTGELFF.

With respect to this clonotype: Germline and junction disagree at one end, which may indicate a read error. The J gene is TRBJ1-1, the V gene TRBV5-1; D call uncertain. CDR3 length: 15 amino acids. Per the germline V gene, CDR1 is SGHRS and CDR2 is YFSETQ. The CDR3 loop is CTSSLASRPNTEAFF. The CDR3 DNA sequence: TGCACCAGCAGCTTGGCCAGTCGGCCGAACACTGAAGCTTTCTTT.

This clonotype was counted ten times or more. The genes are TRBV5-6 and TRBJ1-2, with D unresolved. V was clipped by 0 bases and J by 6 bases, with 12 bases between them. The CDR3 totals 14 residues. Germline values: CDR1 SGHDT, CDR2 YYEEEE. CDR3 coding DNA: TGTGCCAGCAGCTTGGGGCCAGCGACGGATGGCTACACCTTC. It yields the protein CASSLGPATDGYTF. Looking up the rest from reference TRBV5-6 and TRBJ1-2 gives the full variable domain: DAGVTQSPTHLIKTRGQQVTLRCSPKSGHDTVSWYQQALGQGPQFIFQYYEEEERQRGNFPDRFSGHQFPNYSSELNVNALLLGDSALYLCASSLGPATDGYTFGSGTRLTVV.

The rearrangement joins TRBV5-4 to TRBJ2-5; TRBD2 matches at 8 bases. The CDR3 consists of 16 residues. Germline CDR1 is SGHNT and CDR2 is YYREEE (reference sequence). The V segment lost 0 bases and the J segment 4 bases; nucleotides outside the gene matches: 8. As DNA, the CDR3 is TGTGCCAGCAGCTTGGCGGGGGGGCCGCAGGGAGAGACCCAGTACTTC. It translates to CASSLAGGPQGETQYF.

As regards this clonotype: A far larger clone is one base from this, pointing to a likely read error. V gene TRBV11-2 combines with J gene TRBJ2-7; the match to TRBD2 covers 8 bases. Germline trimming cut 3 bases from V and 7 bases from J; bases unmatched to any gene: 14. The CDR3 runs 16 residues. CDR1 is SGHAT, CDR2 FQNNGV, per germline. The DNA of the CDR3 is TGTGCCAGCAGCTTCCAACCGGCGGGGGGCTTCAATGAGCAGTACTTC. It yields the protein CASSFQPAGGFNEQYF.

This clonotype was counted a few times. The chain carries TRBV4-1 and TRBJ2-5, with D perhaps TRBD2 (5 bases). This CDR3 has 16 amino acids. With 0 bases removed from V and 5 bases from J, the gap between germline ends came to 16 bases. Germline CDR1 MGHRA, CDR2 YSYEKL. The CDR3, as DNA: TGCGCCAGCAGCCAAGATTTGACTGCTAGCTTGGAGACCCAGTACTTC. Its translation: CASSQDLTASLETQYF.